This T cell receptor beta chain was profiled in a study of cytomegalovirus exposure and HLA in healthy donors. Study observations and caveats: Reports state that TCR beta sequences accurately predicted most subjects' HLA-A and HLA-B alleles.

Concerning this clone: Its antigen is as yet unknown.

The CDR3 contains 16 residues. Trimming at V came to 0 bases and at J to 3 bases, leaving 5 bases not matched to a gene. Germline CDR1 is LGHNA and CDR2 is YSLEER. PCR employed 60 Vbeta and 13 Jbeta primers. Here immunoSEQ multiplex PCR was the method, and the copy in TCRdb shows in-frame clones only, minus some. The sample carries about 130,000 clones, 55% to 75% recorded once. This chain joins TRBV4-3 and TRBJ1-2; 9 bases fit TRBD1. Sequenced sample: PBMCs. This receptor was taken from a human donor in good health. The CDR3 loop is CASSQDKGQGDYGYTF. The CDR3 DNA follows: TGCGCCAGCAGCCAAGATAAGGGACAGGGCGACTATGGCTACACCTTC.